This TCR beta chain was obtained from a study of shared clonotypes between healthy human individuals. Study findings and constraints: The study generally estimated greater richness for naive than memory subsets. Naive CD4 clonotype sharing across several donors was approximately 5.2%.

CDR1 and CDR2 (germline): SGDLS, YYNGEE. The CDR3 contains 15 residues. Trimming removed 0 bases at V and 0 bases at J, with 8 bases between. Note on this clone: Its antigen is still unknown.

Naive CD8 cells lacked CD45RO and underwent positive selection for CCR7, leaving out terminally differentiated effector memory CD45RA+ cells. In the study's own analysis: As immunoSEQ supplied junction-only sequences (without quality scores), filtering differed. Using immunoSEQ multiplex PCR, the repertoire was profiled, and TCRdb retains in-frame clones only, with some absent. That table furnishes V, J and clone size, whereas the DNA furnished D and trimming. The sample holds over 2,000,000 clones, about 93% seen once. J is TRBJ2-3 and V is TRBV9; TRBD2 might be the D (5 bases). The sequenced sample was naive CD8+ T cells from PBMCs. The sequence derives from a man between 18 and 29 years old in good health. Some clones in this sample may be carry-over from other donors' samples. The CDR3 sequence is CASSVERLSTDTQYF. The CDR3 coding sequence is TGTGCCAGCAGCGTAGAGCGGCTAAGCACAGATACGCAGTATTTT.